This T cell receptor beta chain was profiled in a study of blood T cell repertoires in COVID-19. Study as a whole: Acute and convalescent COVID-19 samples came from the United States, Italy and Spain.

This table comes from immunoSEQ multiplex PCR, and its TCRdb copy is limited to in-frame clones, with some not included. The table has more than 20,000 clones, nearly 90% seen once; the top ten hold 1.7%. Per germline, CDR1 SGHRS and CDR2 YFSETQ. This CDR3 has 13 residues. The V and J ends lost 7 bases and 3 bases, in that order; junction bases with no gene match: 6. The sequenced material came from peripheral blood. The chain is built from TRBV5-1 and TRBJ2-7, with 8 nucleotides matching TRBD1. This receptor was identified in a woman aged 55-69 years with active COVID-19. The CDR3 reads CASGTGSSYEQYF. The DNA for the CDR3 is TGCGCCAGCGGGACAGGAAGTAGCTACGAGCAGTACTTC.